Shown below are 12 T cell receptor beta chains from a single sample sequenced in a study of graft-versus-host responses after intestinal transplantation. Assay used: immunoSEQ multiplex PCR; TCRdb lists only in-frame clones, some missing. This table has around 25,000 clones, approximately 94% appearing once. The specimen comprised PBMCs, sampled 156 days after intestinal transplant. The receptors derive from a human patient who received an intestinal transplant, so some T cells may come from the graft donor.

This chain uses TRBV6-5 with TRBJ1-2, with 9 nucleotides matching TRBD1. Germline V gene data show CDR1 as MNHEY and CDR2 as SVGAGI. The CDR3 totals 14 residues. The trim removed 2 bases at V and 7 bases at J, leaving 5 bases unmatched. CDR3 in amino acids: CASSYVQGARGYTF. DNA for the CDR3: TGTGCCAGCAGTTACGTACAGGGGGCGCGTGGCTACACCTTC.

The CDR3 bases are TGTGCCAGCAGTTACCAAGGGACAGGAAACATTCAGTACTTC. Translating gives CASSYQGTGNIQYF. V usage is TRBV27 and J usage is TRBJ2-4; 8 bases fit TRBD1. This CDR3 has 14 amino acids. Germline V gives CDR1 MNHEY, CDR2 SMNVEV (reference sequence). The trim removed 4 bases at V and 6 bases at J, leaving 5 bases unmatched.

The rearrangement joins TRBV19 to TRBJ2-7; D could derive from TRBD1 or TRBD2 (5 bases each). Between the trimmed V and J ends, which lost 3 bases and 2 bases, there was a span of 14 bases. CDR1 and CDR2 (germline): LNHDA, SQIVND (reference sequence). This CDR3 is 15 amino acids long. As DNA, the CDR3 is TGTGCCAGTAGTATCTGGTACGGGACGGCCTACGAGCAGTACTTC. This sequence encodes CASSIWYGTAYEQYF.

The gene calls are TRBV7-9 and TRBJ2-1; 8 nucleotides agree with TRBD2. V was pared by 8 bases and J by 8 bases, with 11 bases of the junction left unmatched. Germline CDR1 is SEHNR and CDR2 is FQNEAQ (reference sequence). The CDR3 length is 14 residues. This chain's CDR3 is CASQRIAGRDEQFF. The CDR3 DNA follows: TGTGCCAGCCAGAGGATAGCGGGGCGCGATGAGCAGTTCTTC.

The V and J genes are TRBV7-9 and TRBJ2-3; 10 nucleotides match TRBD2. Trimming cost V 4 bases and J 3 bases; bases outside gene matches: 7. The CDR3 totals 16 residues. Per germline, CDR1 SEHNR and CDR2 FQNEAQ (reference sequence). The CDR3 nucleotides read TGTGCCAGCAGCTCGATTCTAGCGGGGGTAACAGATACGCAGTATTTT. Translation: CASSSILAGVTDTQYF.

The chain joins TRBV6-1 to TRBJ1-6, with 7 positions matching TRBD1. Germline loops: CDR1 MNHNS, CDR2 SASEGT. The CDR3 is 14 residues long. The V and J ends lost 2 bases and 10 bases, in that order; junction bases with no gene match: 5. In DNA, the CDR3 is TGTGCCAGCAGTGAATTCAGGGGGGAATCACCCCTCCACTTT. Translated, it gives CASSEFRGESPLHF.

This clone was seen once. This chain joins TRBV7-3 and TRBJ2-2; D call uncertain. The CDR3 is 12 amino acids. The germline V and J ends were trimmed by 2 bases and 6 bases, with 4 bases remaining between them. Germline V gene sequence: CDR1 SGHTA, CDR2 FQGTGA. Here the CDR3 DNA reads TGTGCCAGCAGCTTATTGTCCGGGGAGCTGTTTTTT. Amino acid sequence: CASSLLSGELFF.

The CDR3 DNA sequence: TGTGCCAGCAGTTTAACTAGCGGGGGGCCCCACTCCTACAATGAGCAGTTCTTC. Translating gives CASSLTSGGPHSYNEQFF. The V and J genes are TRBV27 and TRBJ2-1, with 12 bases aligning to TRBD2. Germline CDR1 MNHEY, CDR2 SMNVEV (reference sequence). The CDR3 is made up of 18 amino acids. The trim removed 2 bases at V and 0 bases at J, leaving 5 bases unmatched.

This rearrangement joins TRBV4-2 to TRBJ1-5, with D unresolved. This CDR3 is built from 15 residues. Trimming cost V 4 bases and J 6 bases, with 16 bases left between them. The germline CDR1 and CDR2 sequences are LGHNA and YNFKEQ. CDR3 sequence reads: CASSPEGSGVQPQHF. In nucleotides, the CDR3 is TGTGCCAGCAGCCCAGAAGGGTCCGGGGTTCAGCCCCAGCATTTT.

This sequence joins TRBV19 and TRBJ1-2; 7 positions match TRBD1. This CDR3 has 13 residues. The V and J ends lost 5 bases and 2 bases, in that order; junction bases with no gene match: 2. Germline V gives CDR1 LNHDA, CDR2 SQIVND (reference sequence). For the CDR3, the DNA is TGTGCCAGTAGTCCACAGGGGAACTATGGCTACACCTTC. Residues: CASSPQGNYGYTF.

V usage is TRBV27 and J usage is TRBJ1-5; D might be TRBD1 (5 bases). The CDR3 covers 15 residues. Germline V CDR1 and CDR2: MNHEY, SMNVEV (reference sequence). V lost 3 bases, J lost 1 base, and 10 bases lay in between. The CDR3, as DNA: TGTGCCAGCAGTTTTAGGGGAGGCAGCAATCAGCCCCAGCATTTT. Translating gives CASSFRGGSNQPQHF.

This chain uses TRBV5-1 with TRBJ1-2; 8 bases agree with TRBD1. The CDR3 spans 14 residues. Germline trimming cut 5 bases from V and 5 bases from J; bases unmatched to any gene: 8. Looked up from germline, CDR1 is SGHRS and CDR2 is YFSETQ. The CDR3 spells CASRLGQAGYGYTF. CDR3 DNA sequence: TGCGCCAGCAGACTGGGACAGGCGGGGTATGGCTACACCTTC.